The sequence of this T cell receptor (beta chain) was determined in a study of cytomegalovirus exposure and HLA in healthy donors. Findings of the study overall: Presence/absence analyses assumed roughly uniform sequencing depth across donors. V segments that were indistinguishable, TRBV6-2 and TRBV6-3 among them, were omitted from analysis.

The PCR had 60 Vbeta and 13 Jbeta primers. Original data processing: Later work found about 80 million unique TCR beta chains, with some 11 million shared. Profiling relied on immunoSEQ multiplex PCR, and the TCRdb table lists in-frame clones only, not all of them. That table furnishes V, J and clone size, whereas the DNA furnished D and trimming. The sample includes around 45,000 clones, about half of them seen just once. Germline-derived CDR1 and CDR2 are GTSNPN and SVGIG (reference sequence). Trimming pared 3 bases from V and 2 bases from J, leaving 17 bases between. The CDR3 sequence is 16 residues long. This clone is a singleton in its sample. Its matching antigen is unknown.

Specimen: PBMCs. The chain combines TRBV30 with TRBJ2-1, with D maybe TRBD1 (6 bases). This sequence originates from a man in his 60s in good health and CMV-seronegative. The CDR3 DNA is TGTGCCTGGAGCCTGCCCCAGGGGCTTACCTACAATGAGCAGTTCTTC. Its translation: CAWSLPQGLTYNEQFF.